The subject of this entry is one T cell receptor (beta chain). Its target is unknown. This could be a read error, since a much larger clone is one nucleotide away. Library preparation (for TCRbeta) was performed with unique molecular identifiers. TCRdb re-analysed the PCR reads in MiXCR, keeping a single row per CDR3 protein. The sample includes around 600,000 distinct CDR3 sequences, 20% to 25% of them seen just once. The sample originates from a study of T-cell reconstitution after alpha-beta-depleted transplantation in children. Overall study findings and caveats: Surviving recipient T cells and thymic progenitors underlay high day-60 TCRbeta diversity in some patients. Hyperexpanded clones declined; after one year, newly produced T cells mostly supplied diversity. Reportedly, alpha-beta T cells present about two months post-transplant originated from several hundred expanded clones of graft origin.

Germline assignment: CDR1 LGHNA and CDR2 YNFKEQ. The CDR3 length is 14 residues. The sequencing used PBMCs, mostly from graft donor cells, collected 360 days after TCRalphabeta/CD19-depleted stem cell transplant. This clonotype originated in a boy in the first two years of life who had a stem cell transplant for acute myeloid leukemia, so the T cells may come from the graft donor. V is TRBV4-2 and J is TRBJ2-1; D remains ambiguous. The CDR3 sequence: CVSSQASSYNEQFF. CDR3 nucleotide sequence: TGTGTCAGCAGCCAAGCGTCCAGCTACAATGAGCAGTTCTTC.